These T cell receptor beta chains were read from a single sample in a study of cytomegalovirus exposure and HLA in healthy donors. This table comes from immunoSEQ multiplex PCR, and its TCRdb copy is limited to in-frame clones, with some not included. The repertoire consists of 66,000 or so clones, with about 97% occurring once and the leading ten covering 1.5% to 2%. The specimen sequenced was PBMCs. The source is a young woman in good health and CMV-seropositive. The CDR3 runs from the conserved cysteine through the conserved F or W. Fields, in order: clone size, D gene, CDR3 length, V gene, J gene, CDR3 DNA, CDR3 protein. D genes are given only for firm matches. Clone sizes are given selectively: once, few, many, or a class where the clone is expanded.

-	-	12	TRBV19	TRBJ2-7	TGTGCCAGTAGTATAAGAGGGAGCGAGCAGTACTTC	CASSIRGSEQYF
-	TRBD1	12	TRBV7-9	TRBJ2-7	TGTGCCAGCAGCCAGGGGGTCTACGAGCAGTACTTC	CASSQGVYEQYF
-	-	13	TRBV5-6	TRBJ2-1	TGTGCCAGCAGCTTAGATACAGGGATTGAGCAGTTCTTC	CASSLDTGIEQFF
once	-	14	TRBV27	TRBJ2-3	TGTGCCAGCACCCCAGGAGGGGAGACAGATACGCAGTATTTT	CASTPGGETDTQYF
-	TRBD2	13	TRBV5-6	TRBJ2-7	TGTGCCAGCAGCTTCGGGGGGGCCTACGAGCAGTACTTC	CASSFGGAYEQYF
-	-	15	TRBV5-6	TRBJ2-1	TGTGCCAGCAGCTTCGCGCCAAGCTCCTACAATGAGCAGTTCTTC	CASSFAPSSYNEQFF
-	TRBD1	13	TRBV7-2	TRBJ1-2	TGTGCCAGCAGTTCAGGGGGCGGCTATGGCTACACCTTC	CASSSGGGYGYTF
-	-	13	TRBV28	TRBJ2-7	TGTGCCAGCAGACACGTACTATCCTACGAGCAGTACTTC	CASRHVLSYEQYF
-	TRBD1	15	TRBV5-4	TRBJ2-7	TGTGCCAGCAGCTTGGTGGGGACAGGTGCCTACGAGCAGTACTTC	CASSLVGTGAYEQYF
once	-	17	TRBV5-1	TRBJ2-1	TGCGCCAGCAGCTTGGAGGGGCAGGGCGTGGCCTACAATGAGCAGTTCTTC	CASSLEGQGVAYNEQFF
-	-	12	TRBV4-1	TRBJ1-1	TGCGCCAGCAGCCAAGGAGGGACACCAGCTTTCTTT	CASSQGGTPAFF
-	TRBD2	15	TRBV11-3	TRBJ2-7	TGTGCCAGCAGCCGAGGTGTAGCGGGATACTACGAGCAGTACTTC	CASSRGVAGYYEQYF
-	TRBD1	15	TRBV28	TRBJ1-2	TGTGCCAGCAGTTCCCCCGGACAGGGGGCGCGGGGCTACACCTTC	CASSSPGQGARGYTF
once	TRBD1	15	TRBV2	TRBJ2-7	TGTGCCAGCCGTAAGGACAGGGCCGCCTCCTACGAGCAGTACTTC	CASRKDRAASYEQYF
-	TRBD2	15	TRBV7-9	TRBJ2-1	TGTGCCAGCAGCTTAGAACTAGCGGGAGAGAATGAGCAGTTCTTC	CASSLELAGENEQFF
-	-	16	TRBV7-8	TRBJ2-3	TGTGCCAGCAGCTTAAGGAACGGGTGGGTCACAGATACGCAGTATTTT	CASSLRNGWVTDTQYF
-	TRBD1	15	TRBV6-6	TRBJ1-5	TGTGCCAGCAGTTATGACAGGGGAAGCAATCAGCCCCAGCATTTT	CASSYDRGSNQPQHF
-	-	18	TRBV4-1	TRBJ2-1	TGCGCCAGCAGCCAAGTCGGATTGAGGGGGGGGACCTACAATGAGCAGTTCTTC	CASSQVGLRGGTYNEQFF
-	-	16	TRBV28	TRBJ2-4	TGTGCCAGCCAAAAGGTGCAGGGTGTAGCCAAAAACATTCAGTACTTC	CASQKVQGVAKNIQYF
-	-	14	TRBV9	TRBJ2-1	TGTGCCAGCAGCGGATCGGACAGATACAATGAGCAGTTCTTC	CASSGSDRYNEQFF
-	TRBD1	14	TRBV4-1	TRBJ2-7	TGCGCCAGCAGCCTCCGGACAGGGGGAAACGAGCAGTACTTC	CASSLRTGGNEQYF
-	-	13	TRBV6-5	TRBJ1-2	TGTGCCAGCAGTTACGGCCAGAACTATGGCTACACCTTC	CASSYGQNYGYTF
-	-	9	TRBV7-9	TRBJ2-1	TGTGCCGGGGCCCACCCGCAGTTCTTC	CAGAHPQFF
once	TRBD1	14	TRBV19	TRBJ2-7	TGTGCCAGTAGTACGACAGGGGGAGGTTACGAGCAGTACTTC	CASSTTGGGYEQYF
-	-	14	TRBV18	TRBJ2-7	TGTGCCAGCTCCGGCGGGGCAGGGCGGTACGAGCAGTACTTC	CASSGGAGRYEQYF
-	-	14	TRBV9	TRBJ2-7	TGTGCCAGCAGCGTAGCGGCTAGCTCCTACGAGCAGTGCTTC	CASSVAASSYEQCF
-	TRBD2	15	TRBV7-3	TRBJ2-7	TGTGCCAGCAGCTTAAGAGTAGCGGGGCCAAAGGAGCAGTACTTC	CASSLRVAGPKEQYF
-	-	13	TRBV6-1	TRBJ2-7	TGTGCCAGCAGTCGACAGGAGCTCTACGAGCAGTACTTC	CASSRQELYEQYF
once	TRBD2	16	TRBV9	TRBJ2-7	TGTGCCAGCAGCGTAGGGTCGGGAGGTTCGTCCTACGAGCAGTACTTC	CASSVGSGGSSYEQYF
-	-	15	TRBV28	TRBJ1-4	TGTGCCAGCAGTTCGCCGGGGGGAAGGGATGAAAAACTGTTTTTT	CASSSPGGRDEKLFF
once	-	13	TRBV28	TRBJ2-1	TGTGCCAGCACCACCAGGTTCCTAAGGGGGCAGTTCTTC	CASTTRFLRGQFF
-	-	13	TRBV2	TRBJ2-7	TGTGCCAGCCTACGGGACTTTGCCTACGAGCAGTACTTC	CASLRDFAYEQYF
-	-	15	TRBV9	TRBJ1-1	TGTGCCAGCAGCGTGCGGGATCGGGGGATCACTGAAGCTTTCTTT	CASSVRDRGITEAFF
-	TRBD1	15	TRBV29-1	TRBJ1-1	TGCAGCGTTGCCCCGACAGGGGGAATGGACACTGAAGCTTTCTTT	CSVAPTGGMDTEAFF
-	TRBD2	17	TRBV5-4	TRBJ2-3	TGTGCCAGCAGCTTGGGTCCCGCGGGAGCGGGTCCAGATACGCAGTATTTT	CASSLGPAGAGPDTQYF
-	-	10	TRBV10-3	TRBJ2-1	TGTGCCATGGGGGGACGCGAGCAGTTCTTC	CAMGGREQFF
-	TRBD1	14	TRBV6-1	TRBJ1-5	TGTGCCAGCAGTGTGACAGGGGAGGGTCAGCCCCAGCATTTT	CASSVTGEGQPQHF
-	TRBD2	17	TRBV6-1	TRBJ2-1	TGTGCCAGCAGTGAAGGACTAGCCGTGGCCCTCTACAATGAGCAGTTCTTC	CASSEGLAVALYNEQFF
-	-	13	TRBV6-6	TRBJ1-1	TGTGCCAGCAGACACAGGGAGAACACTGAAGCTTTCTTT	CASRHRENTEAFF
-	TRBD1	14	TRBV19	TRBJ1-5	TGTGCCAGTAGTCCTTGGACAGGGAATCAGCCCCAGCATTTT	CASSPWTGNQPQHF
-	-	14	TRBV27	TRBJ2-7	TGTGCCAGCAGTCCCCTGTCGGTTACCTACGAGCAGTACTTC	CASSPLSVTYEQYF
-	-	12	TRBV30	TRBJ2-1	TGTGCCTGGACAGGTACATACAATGAGCAGTTCTTC	CAWTGTYNEQFF
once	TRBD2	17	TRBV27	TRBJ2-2	TGTGCCAGCAGTTTAAATTCAGCGGGAGGACCCACCGGGGAGCTGTTTTTT	CASSLNSAGGPTGELFF
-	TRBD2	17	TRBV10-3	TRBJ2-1	TGTGCCATCGGATGGAATTTCGGGAGGAGCTCCTACAATGAGCAGTTCTTC	CAIGWNFGRSSYNEQFF
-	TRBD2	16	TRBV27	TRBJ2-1	TGTGCCAGCAGCCTCAATAGCGGGACCTCCTACAATGAGCAGTTCTTC	CASSLNSGTSYNEQFF
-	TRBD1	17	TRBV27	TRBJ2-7	TGTGCCAGCAGTCCGGGGACAGGGGAGCTCTTCTCCTACGAGCAGTACTTC	CASSPGTGELFSYEQYF
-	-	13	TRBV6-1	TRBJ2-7	TGTGCCAGCAGTGTGACTAGAACCTACGAGCAGTACTTC	CASSVTRTYEQYF
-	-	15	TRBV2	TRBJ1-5	TGTGCCAGCAGTGAATGGGGGGGCAGCAATCAGCCCCAGCATTTT	CASSEWGGSNQPQHF
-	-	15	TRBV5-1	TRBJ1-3	TGCGCCAGCAGCTGGAGCCAGCTCTCTGGAAACACCATATATTTT	CASSWSQLSGNTIYF